This T cell receptor beta chain was obtained from a study of OX40 agonist ivuxolimab in advanced cancers. Clones were read by immunoSEQ multiplex PCR, and TCRdb kept only the in-frame ones, dropping some. The sample consists of about 88,000 clones, 75% to 90% of them appearing once. Germline-derived CDR1 and CDR2 are LGHNA and YSLEER. With 0 bases removed from V and 1 base from J, the gap between germline ends came to 9 bases. There are 15 residues in the CDR3. The chain employs TRBV4-3 and TRBJ1-1; D gene uncertain. This sequence was found in an adult with an advanced solid tumor such as melanoma, head and neck, liver or kidney cancer. The source was CD4+ or CD8+ T cells sorted from blood, collected in a trial of the OX40 agonist ivuxolimab. The CDR3 is CASSQEPATNTEAFF. The CDR3 DNA follows: TGCGCCAGCAGCCAAGAACCGGCGACGAACACTGAAGCTTTCTTT.